These 13 T cell receptor beta chains came from one sample sequenced in a study of T-cell reconstitution after alpha-beta-depleted transplantation in children. Unique molecular identifiers were incorporated when the TCRbeta library was constructed. Using its own MiXCR run on the PCR reads, TCRdb lists one record per CDR3 protein. The sample holds roughly 350,000 distinct CDR3 sequences, roughly 16% seen once. Source: PBMCs, mostly from graft donor cells, taken 360 days after TCRalphabeta/CD19-depleted stem cell transplant. The receptors originated from a male patient between 2 and 15 years old who had a stem cell transplant for acute lymphoblastic leukemia, so the T cells may come from the graft donor.

This clonotype occurred a few times. This rearrangement joins TRBV30 to TRBJ2-3; D is possibly TRBD1 (5 bases). The CDR3 spans 14 residues. V dropped 3 bases and J dropped 2 bases, with 12 bases sitting between them. Germline CDR1 GTSNPN, CDR2 SVGIG (reference sequence). The CDR3 loop is CAWRSLGDTDTQYF. The CDR3 nucleotides read TGTGCCTGGAGGTCCCTAGGGGACACAGATACGCAGTATTTT.

In this sample, this clonotype turned up a few times. CDR3 protein: CASSPGSGKETQYF. CDR3 sequence (DNA): TGTGCCAGCTCACCTGGAAGCGGGAAGGAGACCCAGTACTTC. The V gene is TRBV18, the J gene TRBJ2-5; TRBD2 aligns across 7 bases. V was clipped by 3 bases and J by 5 bases; unmatched bases: 6. The germline V gene encodes CDR1 KGHSH and CDR2 LQKENI. This CDR3 has 14 residues.

The chain employs TRBV27 and TRBJ2-5, with TRBD1 as a possible D gene (5 bases). V lost 4 bases to trimming and J lost 5 bases, with 14 bases between them. The germline CDR1 and CDR2 sequences are MNHEY and SMNVEV (reference sequence). This CDR3 is built from 14 residues. The CDR3 protein is CASSYRGSWETQYF. CDR3 nucleotide sequence: TGTGCCAGCAGTTATAGGGGATCTTGGGAGACCCAGTACTTC.

This clonotype has a handful of counts. V and J are TRBV20-1 and TRBJ2-5; D tentatively reads TRBD1 or TRBD2 (5 bases each). Germline CDR1 reads DFQATT; CDR2 reads SNEGSKA (reference sequence). V was shortened by 4 bases and J by 1 base, with 10 bases between the two germline ends. The CDR3 has 13 amino acids. CDR3 region: CSAKGPFQETQYF. DNA of the CDR3: TGCAGTGCTAAGGGACCCTTCCAAGAGACCCAGTACTTC.

The chain combines TRBV6-5 with TRBJ2-6, with D perhaps TRBD1 (5 bases). This CDR3 region has 16 residues. The germline gives CDR1 MNHEY, CDR2 SVGAGI. Trimming pared 4 bases from V and 2 bases from J, leaving 12 bases between. The CDR3 reads CASSSPGLTGANVLTF. DNA for the CDR3: TGTGCCAGCAGTTCCCCAGGGTTAACTGGGGCCAACGTCCTGACTTTC.

The chain joins TRBV19 to TRBJ2-1; 10 bases match TRBD2. The J segment lost 1 base and the V segment lost 5 bases, leaving 5 bases of the junction unmatched. This CDR3 has 16 amino acids. Germline assignment: CDR1 LNHDA and CDR2 SQIVND (reference sequence). The CDR3 nucleotides are TGTGCCAGTAGTCATTATAGCGGGAGGTCCTACAATGAGCAGTTCTTC. Its translation: CASSHYSGRSYNEQFF.

In this sample, this clonotype turned up a few times. This chain joins TRBV20-1 and TRBJ1-1; no definite D call. V was clipped by 6 bases and J by 11 bases, with 16 bases between them. The CDR3 contains 11 residues. CDR1 and CDR2 from the germline V gene are DFQATT and SNEGSKA (reference sequence). The chain's CDR3 is CSAPRWEAAFF. Here the CDR3 DNA reads TGCAGTGCCCCCCGCTGGGAGGCGGCTTTCTTT.

This clonotype came up a few times. The chain has TRBV10-3 and TRBJ1-3; perhaps TRBD1 as D (6 bases). CDR3 length equals 13 residues. Germline CDR1 and CDR2: ENHRY and SYGVKD. Trimming stripped 5 bases from V and 1 base from J, with 6 bases between. The chain's CDR3 is CAISTGSGNTIYF. The CDR3 nucleotides read TGTGCCATCAGTACAGGGTCTGGAAACACCATATATTTT.

Many counts were recorded for this clonotype. This rearrangement joins TRBV29-1 to TRBJ2-1; perhaps TRBD2 as D (5 bases). V was trimmed by 4 bases and J by 3 bases, leaving 7 bases between them. This CDR3 spans 12 amino acids. Germline V lookup: CDR1 SQVTM, CDR2 ANQGSEA. CDR3 region: CSVARDYNEQFF. CDR3 bases: TGCAGCGTTGCACGGGACTACAATGAGCAGTTCTTC.

The V call is TRBV7-2, the J call TRBJ2-3; D possibly corresponds to TRBD2 (6 bases). Germline V gives CDR1 SGHTA, CDR2 FQGNSA. Trimming shortened V by 0 bases and J by 1 base, and 17 bases separated the two germline ends. This CDR3 region has 18 residues. The CDR3, as DNA: TGTGCCAGCAGCTTAGCGTATGGGTTTAGCGGTCGCACAGATACGCAGTATTTT. Translated: CASSLAYGFSGRTDTQYF.

The J gene is TRBJ2-2, the V gene TRBV27; no clear D. The V gene's germline CDR1 is MNHEY and CDR2 SMNVEV (reference sequence). With 8 bases removed from V and 6 bases from J, the gap between germline ends came to 13 bases. The CDR3 is 13 residues long. Here the CDR3 reads CASARGLAGELFF. The CDR3 DNA reads TGTGCCAGCGCGCGAGGTTTGGCCGGGGAGCTGTTTTTT.

At least ten counts were recorded for this clonotype. V is TRBV20-1 and J is TRBJ2-7, with 7 bases that match TRBD1. Germline CDR1 DFQATT, CDR2 SNEGSKA (reference sequence). This CDR3 spans 13 amino acids. V was pared by 1 base and J by 4 bases, with 4 bases of the junction left unmatched. CDR3 in DNA: TGCAGTGCTAGAGGGGACAGAAGATACGAGCAGTACTTC. Encoded protein: CSARGDRRYEQYF.

This clonotype occurred a few times. CDR3 in amino acids: CATSRATGSYEQYF. In nucleotides, the CDR3 is TGTGCCACCAGCAGAGCGACAGGGTCCTACGAGCAGTACTTC. J is TRBJ2-7 and V is TRBV15; 7 bases agree with TRBD1. Per germline, CDR1 LNHNV and CDR2 YYDKDF (reference sequence). The CDR3 consists of 14 residues. V shed 1 base, J shed 1 base, and the junction held 1 base outside the gene matches.